This T cell receptor (beta chain) was identified during a study of T cell responses to AZD1222 COVID-19 vaccine. Assay: immunoSEQ multiplex PCR; the TCRdb copy retains only in-frame clones and omits some. The sample has about 130,000 clones, 92% seen once. Germline CDR1 is SGDLS and CDR2 is YYNGEE. V dropped 0 bases and J dropped 1 base, with 4 bases sitting between them. The CDR3 has 13 amino acids. The V gene is TRBV9, the J gene TRBJ1-1; D unclear. The starting material was peripheral blood, obtained 28 days after the second AZD1222 dose. This receptor was identified in an adult who received the AZD1222 COVID-19 vaccine. CDR3 in amino acids: CASSVVSNTEAFF. The CDR3 bases are TGTGCCAGCAGCGTAGTTTCGAACACTGAAGCTTTCTTT.